The source of this TCR beta chain is a study of early T cells in non-severe SARS-CoV-2 infection. On the study more broadly: Alpha and beta chains were unpaired, from unsorted whole-blood bulk RNA.

Attachment of unique molecular identifiers to individual cDNA molecules was performed. One entry per CDR3 protein, called by TCRdb with MiXCR from the 5' RACE reads. This table holds more than 65,000 distinct CDR3 sequences, 3.5% to 6% found once. Trimming cost V 1 base and J 5 bases, with 14 bases left between them. Per germline, CDR1 SGHTA and CDR2 FQGNSA. The CDR3 is made up of 16 amino acids. This clonotype showed up many times. What it recognizes is unknown. The study, taken as a whole, reports: Anti-spike CD8 specificities were favored by VDJdb matching, whose results missed private and CD4 specificities.

Material: whole blood, obtained at baseline. The chain uses TRBV7-2 and TRBJ1-4; TRBD1 might be the D (5 bases). The clonotype originates from an adult who was a healthcare worker with PCR-confirmed SARS-CoV-2 infection or an uninfected control (not recorded which). The donor label of this sample is uncertain. The CDR3 DNA reads TGTGCCAGCAGCTTAGGGTTGGGGGTAGTCAATGAAAAACTGTTTTTT. It yields the protein CASSLGLGVVNEKLFF.